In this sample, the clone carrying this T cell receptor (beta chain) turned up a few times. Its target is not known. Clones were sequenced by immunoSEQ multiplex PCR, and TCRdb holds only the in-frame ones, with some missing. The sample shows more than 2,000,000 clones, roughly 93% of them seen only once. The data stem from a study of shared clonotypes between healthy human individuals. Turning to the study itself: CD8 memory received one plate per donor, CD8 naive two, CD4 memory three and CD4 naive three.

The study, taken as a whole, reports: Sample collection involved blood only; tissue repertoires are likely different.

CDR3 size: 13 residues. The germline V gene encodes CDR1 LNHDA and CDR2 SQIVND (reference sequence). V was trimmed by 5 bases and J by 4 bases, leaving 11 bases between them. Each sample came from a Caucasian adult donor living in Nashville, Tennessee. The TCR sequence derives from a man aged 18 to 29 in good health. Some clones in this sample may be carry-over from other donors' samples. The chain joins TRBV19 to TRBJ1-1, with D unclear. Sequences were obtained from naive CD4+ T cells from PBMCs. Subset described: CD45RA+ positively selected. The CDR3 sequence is CASSPRRTTEAFF. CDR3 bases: TGTGCCAGTAGTCCGCGGAGGACCACTGAAGCTTTCTTT.